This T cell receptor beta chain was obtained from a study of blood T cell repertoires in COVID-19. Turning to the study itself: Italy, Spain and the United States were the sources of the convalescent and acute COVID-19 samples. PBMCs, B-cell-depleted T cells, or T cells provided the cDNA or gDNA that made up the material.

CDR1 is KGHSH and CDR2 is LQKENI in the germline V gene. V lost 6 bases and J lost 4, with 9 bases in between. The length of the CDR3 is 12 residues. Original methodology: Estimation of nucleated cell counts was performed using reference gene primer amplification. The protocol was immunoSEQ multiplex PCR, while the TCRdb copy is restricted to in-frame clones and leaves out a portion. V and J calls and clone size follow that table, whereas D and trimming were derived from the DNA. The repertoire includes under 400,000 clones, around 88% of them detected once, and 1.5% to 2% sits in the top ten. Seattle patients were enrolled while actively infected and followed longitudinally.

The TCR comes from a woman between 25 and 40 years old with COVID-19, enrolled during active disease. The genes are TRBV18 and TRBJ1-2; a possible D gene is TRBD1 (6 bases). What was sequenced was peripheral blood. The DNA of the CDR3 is TGTGCCAGCTCTGGGACACTCTATGGCTACACCTTC. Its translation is CASSGTLYGYTF.